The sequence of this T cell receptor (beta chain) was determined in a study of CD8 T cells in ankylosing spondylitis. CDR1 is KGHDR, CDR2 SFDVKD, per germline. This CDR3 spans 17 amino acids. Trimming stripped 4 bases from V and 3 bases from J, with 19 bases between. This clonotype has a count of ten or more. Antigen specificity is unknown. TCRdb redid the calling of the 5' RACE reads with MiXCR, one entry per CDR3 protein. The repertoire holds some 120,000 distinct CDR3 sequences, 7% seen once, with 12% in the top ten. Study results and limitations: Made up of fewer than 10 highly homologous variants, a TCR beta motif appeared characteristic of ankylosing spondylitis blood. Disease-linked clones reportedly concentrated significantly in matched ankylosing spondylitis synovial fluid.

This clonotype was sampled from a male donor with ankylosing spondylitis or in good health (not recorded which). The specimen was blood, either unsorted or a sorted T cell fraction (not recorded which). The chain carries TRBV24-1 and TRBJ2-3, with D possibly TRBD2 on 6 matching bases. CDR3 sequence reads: CATSEQRSGLVTDTQYF. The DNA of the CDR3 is TGTGCCACCAGTGAACAGAGAAGCGGGTTAGTTACAGATACGCAGTATTTT.